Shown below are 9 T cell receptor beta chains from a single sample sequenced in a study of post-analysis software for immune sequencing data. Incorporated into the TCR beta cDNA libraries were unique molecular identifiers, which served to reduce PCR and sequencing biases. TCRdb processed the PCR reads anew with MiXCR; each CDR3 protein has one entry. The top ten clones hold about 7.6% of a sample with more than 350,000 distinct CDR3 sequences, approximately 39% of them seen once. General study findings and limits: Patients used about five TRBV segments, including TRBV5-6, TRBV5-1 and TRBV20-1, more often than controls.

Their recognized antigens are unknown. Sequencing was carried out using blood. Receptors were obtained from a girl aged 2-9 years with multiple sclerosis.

CDR3 DNA sequence: TGTGCCAGCAGCCTCCGACTCGATGAGCAGTTCTTC. This translates into CASSLRLDEQFF. The chain carries TRBV14 and TRBJ2-1; D uncertain. Looked up from germline, CDR1 is SGHDN and CDR2 is FVKESK. The V gene lost 4 bases and the J gene lost 8 bases, with 9 bases spanning the gap. This CDR3 is built from 12 residues.

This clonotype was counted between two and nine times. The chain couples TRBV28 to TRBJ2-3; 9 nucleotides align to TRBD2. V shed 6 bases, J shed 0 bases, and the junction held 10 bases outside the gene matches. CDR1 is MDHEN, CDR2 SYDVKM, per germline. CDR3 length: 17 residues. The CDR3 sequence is CASRPHSGSRSTDTQYF. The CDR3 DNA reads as TGTGCCAGCAGACCCCATAGCGGGAGTAGGAGCACAGATACGCAGTATTTT.

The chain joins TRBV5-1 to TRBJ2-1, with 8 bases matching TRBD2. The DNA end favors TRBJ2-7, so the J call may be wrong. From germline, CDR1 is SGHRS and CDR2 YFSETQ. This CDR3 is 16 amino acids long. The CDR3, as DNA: TGCGCCAGCAGCCGTGGGACTAGTTACTCCTACAATGAGCAGTACTTC. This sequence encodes CASSRGTSYSYNEQYF.

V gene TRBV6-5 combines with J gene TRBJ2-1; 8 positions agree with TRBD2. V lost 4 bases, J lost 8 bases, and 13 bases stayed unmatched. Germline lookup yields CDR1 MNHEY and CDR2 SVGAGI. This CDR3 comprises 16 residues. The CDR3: CASSLDPGLGPYEQFF. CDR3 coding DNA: TGTGCCAGCAGTTTAGACCCGGGACTAGGGCCATATGAGCAGTTCTTC.

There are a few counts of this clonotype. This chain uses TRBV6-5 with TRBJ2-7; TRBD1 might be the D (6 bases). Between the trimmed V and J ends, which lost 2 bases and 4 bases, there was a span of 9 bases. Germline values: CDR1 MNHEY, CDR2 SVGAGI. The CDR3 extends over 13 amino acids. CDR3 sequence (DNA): TGTGCCAGCAGTTACGACAGGAGATACGAGCAGTACTTC. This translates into CASSYDRRYEQYF.

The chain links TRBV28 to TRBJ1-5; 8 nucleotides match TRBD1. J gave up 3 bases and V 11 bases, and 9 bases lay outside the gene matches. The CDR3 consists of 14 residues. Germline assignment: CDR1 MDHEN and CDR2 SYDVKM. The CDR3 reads CALEDRGSNQPQHF. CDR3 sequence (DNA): TGTGCCCTCGAAGACAGGGGTTCCAATCAGCCCCAGCATTTT.

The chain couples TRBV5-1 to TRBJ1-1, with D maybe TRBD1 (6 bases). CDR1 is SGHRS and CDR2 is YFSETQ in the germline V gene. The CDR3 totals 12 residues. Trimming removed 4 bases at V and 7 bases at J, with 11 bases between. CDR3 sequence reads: CASSPGQFEAFF. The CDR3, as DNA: TGCGCCAGCAGCCCCGGACAGTTTGAAGCTTTCTTT.

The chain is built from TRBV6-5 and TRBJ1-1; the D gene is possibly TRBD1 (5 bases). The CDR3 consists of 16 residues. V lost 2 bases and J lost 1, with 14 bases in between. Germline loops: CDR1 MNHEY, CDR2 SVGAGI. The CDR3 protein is CASSYKVAGQNTEAFF. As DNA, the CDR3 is TGTGCCAGCAGTTACAAGGTGGCGGGGCAGAACACTGAAGCTTTCTTT.

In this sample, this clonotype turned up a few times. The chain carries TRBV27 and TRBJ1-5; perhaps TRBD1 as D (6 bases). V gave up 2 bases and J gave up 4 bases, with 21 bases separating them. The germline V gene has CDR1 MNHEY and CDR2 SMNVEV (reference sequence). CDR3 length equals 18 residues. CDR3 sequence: CASSLARGRGGPNQPQHF. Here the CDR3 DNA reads TGTGCCAGCAGTTTAGCCCGCGGCAGGGGCGGGCCTAATCAGCCCCAGCATTTT.